What follows are 11 T cell receptor beta chains derived from one specimen sequenced in a study of CD8 T cells in ankylosing spondylitis. TCRdb re-called the 5' RACE reads with MiXCR, one entry per CDR3 protein. Of about 24,000 distinct CDR3 sequences in the sample, around 13% were seen once. Specimen: blood. The receptors derive from a male donor with ankylosing spondylitis or in good health (not recorded which).

This clonotype was seen a few times. V is TRBV14 and J is TRBJ1-1; D is ambiguous. V was clipped by 1 base and J by 2 bases, with 17 bases between them. CDR3 length equals 17 residues. CDR1 SGHDN and CDR2 FVKESK come from the germline V gene. Here the CDR3 DNA reads TGTGCCAGCAGCCAAGTCAAGATGGGCAGAGAAAACACTGAAGCTTTCTTT. It yields the protein CASSQVKMGRENTEAFF.

The chain is built from TRBV20-1 and TRBJ2-1; no clear D gene. This CDR3 has 12 amino acids. Per germline, CDR1 DFQATT and CDR2 SNEGSKA (reference sequence). V was shortened by 0 bases and J by 6 bases, with 6 bases between the two germline ends. In DNA form, the CDR3 reads TGCAGTGCTAGAGAGGGTCTCAATGAGCAGTTCTTC. It translates to CSAREGLNEQFF.

Ten or more counts support this clonotype. J is TRBJ1-5 and V is TRBV7-2; 9 nucleotides align to TRBD1. The V gene's germline CDR1 is SGHTA and CDR2 FQGNSA. J lost 4 bases, V lost 8 bases, and 9 bases had no gene match. The CDR3 contains 15 residues. CDR3 nucleotides: TGTGCCAGCTCTTCTGGACAGGGGTTTAATCAGCCCCAGCATTTT. Translation gives CASSSGQGFNQPQHF.

The rearrangement uses TRBV29-1 and TRBJ2-1; 8 nucleotides line up with TRBD2. CDR3 length equals 14 residues. V gave up 6 bases and J gave up 2 bases; unmatched junction bases: 6. The germline CDR1 and CDR2 sequences are SQVTM and ANQGSEA. The CDR3: CSVDTSGAYNEQFF. Here the CDR3 DNA reads TGCAGCGTGGATACTAGCGGCGCCTACAATGAGCAGTTCTTC.

This clonotype showed up just a few times. This chain's CDR3 is CASGPGLAAPTDTQYF. The CDR3 DNA follows: TGTGCTAGTGGTCCAGGACTAGCGGCGCCCACAGATACGCAGTATTTT. The chain uses TRBV12-5 and TRBJ2-3; 10 nucleotides agree with TRBD2. The V segment lost 5 bases and the J segment 2 bases; nucleotides outside the gene matches: 7. The CDR3 is 16 amino acids. Germline CDR1 reads LGHNT; CDR2 reads FRNRAP.

The rearrangement joins TRBV6-6 to TRBJ1-1; D not resolved. The germline CDR1 and CDR2 sequences are MNHNY and SVGAGI (reference sequence). The CDR3 length is 15 residues. V gave up 4 bases and J gave up 3 bases, with 15 bases separating them. The CDR3 coding sequence is TGTGCCAGCAGTTTCGGAACTATGGGAGACACTGAAGCTTTCTTT. It yields the protein CASSFGTMGDTEAFF.

This chain uses TRBV20-1 with TRBJ2-1; D uncertain. This CDR3 comprises 13 residues. CDR1 is DFQATT and CDR2 is SNEGSKA in the germline V gene (reference sequence). V lost 3 bases to trimming and J lost 4 bases, with 10 bases between them. The DNA of the CDR3 is TGCAGTGCTAGCGCGAGGTCTTACAATGAGCAGTTCTTC. Translating gives CSASARSYNEQFF.

This clonotype was observed a handful of times. The chain links TRBV12-3 or TRBV12-4 to TRBJ2-3; 8 bases align to TRBD1. CDR3 length: 14 residues. Losses at the gene ends were 4 bases for V and 4 bases for J; bases not matched to a gene: 4. Written as DNA, the CDR3 is TGTGCCAGCAGTTACGGACAGGGTTCAGATACGCAGTATTTT. Translation gives CASSYGQGSDTQYF.

This clonotype has at least ten counts. The V and J genes are TRBV2 and TRBJ2-2; D is unclear. Germline V gene lookup returns CDR1 SNHLY and CDR2 FYNNEI. V lost 2 bases and J 0 bases, leaving 10 bases between the germline ends. The CDR3 extends over 16 amino acids. The CDR3 DNA is TGTGCCAGCAGTGAATGGGGAAACACGAACACCGGGGAGCTGTTTTTT. Translating gives CASSEWGNTNTGELFF.

This clonotype showed up many times. The rearrangement joins TRBV5-1 to TRBJ1-1; 9 nucleotides line up with TRBD1. J lost 6 bases, V lost 5 bases, and 8 bases had no gene match. The CDR3 runs to 14 residues. Germline V CDR1 and CDR2: SGHRS, YFSETQ. CDR3 bases: TGCGCCAGCAGTTCCCGGACAGGGGAGGCTGAAGCTTTCTTT. Translating it yields CASSSRTGEAEAFF.

Ten or more counts support this clonotype. The chain combines TRBV28 with TRBJ2-1, with 8 bases that match TRBD2. CDR1 is MDHEN, CDR2 SYDVKM, per germline. This CDR3 is 15 amino acids long. The ends lost 7 bases at V and 5 bases at J; junction bases unmatched: 10. CDR3 in DNA: TGTGCCAGCACCCTAAATCGGGGGGGGGACAATGAGCAGTTCTTC. Translation gives CASTLNRGGDNEQFF. The variable domain in full, completed from reference TRBV28 and TRBJ2-1, reads DVKVTQSSRYLVKRTGEKVFLECVQDMDHENMFWYRQDPGLGLRLIYFSYDVKMKEKGDIPEGYSVSREKKERFSLILESASTNQTSMYLCASTLNRGGDNEQFFGPGTRLTVL.